The 26 T cell receptor beta chains below all came from one sample that was sequenced in a study of OX40 agonist ivuxolimab in advanced cancers. Sequenced by immunoSEQ multiplex PCR; TCRdb stores in-frame clones only, minus some. The sample gives approximately 54,000 clones, approximately 84% of which show up once; just over 3% is in the top ten. The sample here was CD4+ or CD8+ T cells sorted from blood, taken in a trial of the OX40 agonist ivuxolimab. These receptors all stem from an adult with an advanced solid tumor such as melanoma, head and neck, liver or kidney cancer.

The sample holds one count of this clone. The V and J genes are TRBV7-3 and TRBJ2-1; 11 positions match TRBD2. V trimming: 4 bases; J trimming: 9 bases; junction bases outside the gene matches: 8. Germline CDR1 and CDR2: SGHTA and FQGTGA. The CDR3 contains 15 residues. CDR3 in amino acids: CASSSQGGTSGEQFF. The CDR3 DNA reads as TGTGCCAGCAGCTCACAAGGAGGGACTAGCGGTGAGCAGTTCTTC.

The rearrangement uses TRBV7-2 and TRBJ1-3, with D unresolved. Germline V gene sequence: CDR1 SGHTA, CDR2 FQGNSA. Trimming removed 2 bases from V and 2 bases from J, with 7 bases in between. CDR3 size: 14 residues. DNA of the CDR3: TGTGCCAGCAGCTTAATGTCCCCTGGAAACACCATATATTTT. This translates into CASSLMSPGNTIYF.

The chain links TRBV5-8 to TRBJ1-6, with D possibly being TRBD1 (6 bases). Germline V gene lookup returns CDR1 SGHTS and CDR2 YDEGEE. CDR3 length: 18 amino acids. The V end was cut by 4 bases, the J end by 1 base, with 18 bases between. CDR3 in amino acids: CASSPSDGQGSYNSPLHF. The CDR3 coding sequence is TGTGCCAGCAGCCCGTCGGATGGGCAGGGGTCCTATAATTCACCCCTCCACTTT.

This chain's CDR3 is CASSQDRANTGELFF. The CDR3 bases are TGCGCCAGCAGCCAGGACAGGGCAAACACCGGGGAGCTGTTTTTT. J is TRBJ2-2 and V is TRBV5-1; 8 bases align to TRBD1. V dropped 4 bases and J dropped 2; count of bases not matched to a gene: 4. CDR3 size: 15 residues. CDR1 SGHRS and CDR2 YFSETQ come from the germline V gene.

This clone showed up just a few times. The V and J genes are TRBV9 and TRBJ2-5, with D possibly matching TRBD2 (7 bases). V was pared by 0 bases and J by 4 bases, with 10 bases between. Germline lookup yields CDR1 SGDLS and CDR2 YYNGEE. There are 14 residues in the CDR3. The CDR3 spells CASSVEGGRETQYF. DNA of the CDR3: TGTGCCAGCAGCGTAGAGGGGGGGCGAGAGACCCAGTACTTC.

The V gene is TRBV4-2, the J gene TRBJ2-5, with 12 bases lining up with TRBD2. Germline V gives CDR1 LGHNA, CDR2 YNFKEQ. With V trimmed by 5 bases and J by 5 bases, 6 bases remained unmatched. This CDR3 has 15 residues. The DNA for the CDR3 is TGTGCCAGCAGCTATGGGACTAGCGGGCGCGAGACCCAGTACTTC. It encodes CASSYGTSGRETQYF.

The chain links TRBV10-2 to TRBJ2-3, with a possible D match to TRBD1 (5 bases). Per germline, CDR1 WSHSY and CDR2 SAAADI. The CDR3 is 13 amino acids. V lost 5 bases and J lost 5, with 11 bases in between. Here the CDR3 DNA reads TGCGCCAGCAGTCGGGCAGGGATAGATACGCAGTATTTT. This encodes CASSRAGIDTQYF.

The chain links TRBV5-6 to TRBJ1-2; D perhaps matches TRBD1 (5 bases). CDR1 SGHDT and CDR2 YYEEEE come from the germline V gene. The CDR3 contains 15 residues. The V end was cut by 4 bases, the J end by 2 bases, with 15 bases between. CDR3 loop: CASSIRTTINYGYTF. In DNA form, the CDR3 reads TGTGCCAGCAGCATACGGACAACCATCAACTATGGCTACACCTTC. The full variable domain, in which reference TRBV5-6 and TRBJ1-2 provide the parts outside the CDR3, is DAGVTQSPTHLIKTRGQQVTLRCSPKSGHDTVSWYQQALGQGPQFIFQYYEEEERQRGNFPDRFSGHQFPNYSSELNVNALLLGDSALYLCASSIRTTINYGYTFGSGTRLTVV.

The chain employs TRBV4-1 and TRBJ1-4; 10 bases are a match to TRBD1. Germline CDR1 reads MGHRA; CDR2 reads YSYEKL. CDR3 size: 17 residues. Germline trimming cut 0 bases from V and 8 bases from J; bases unmatched to any gene: 9. CDR3 sequence (DNA): TGCGCCAGCAGCCAAGATTGGGAGGGACAGGGGAGCGAAAAACTGTTTTTT. It yields the protein CASSQDWEGQGSEKLFF.

The V and J genes are TRBV19 and TRBJ2-6; TRBD1 or TRBD2 may be the D gene (5 bases each). This CDR3 comprises 14 residues. The V end was cut by 7 bases, the J end by 4 bases, with 11 bases between. Germline V gene data show CDR1 as LNHDA and CDR2 as SQIVND (reference sequence). The CDR3, as DNA: TGTGCCAGTAAAAGAGGGGCCGGGGCCAACGTCCTGACTTTC. Amino acid sequence: CASKRGAGANVLTF.

V gene TRBV7-2 combines with J gene TRBJ1-5; no reliable D call. This CDR3 comprises 16 residues. CDR1 is SGHTA and CDR2 is FQGNSA in the germline V gene. Trimming took off 1 base at V and 1 base at J, with 11 bases between the two ends. CDR3 in amino acids: CASSLGGMFSNQPQHF. The CDR3 DNA reads as TGTGCCAGCAGCTTAGGTGGGATGTTCAGCAATCAGCCCCAGCATTTT.

V usage is TRBV5-4 and J usage is TRBJ2-7; 7 positions agree with TRBD1. The CDR3 spans 15 residues. V was clipped by 0 bases and J by 4 bases; unmatched bases: 7. Per germline, CDR1 SGHNT and CDR2 YYREEE (reference sequence). CDR3 sequence reads: CASSLGGQALYEQYF. The CDR3 nucleotides are TGTGCCAGCAGCTTGGGTGGACAGGCATTATACGAGCAGTACTTC. Filled out from reference TRBV5-4 and TRBJ2-7, the complete variable domain reads ETGVTQSPTHLIKTRGQQVTLRCSSQSGHNTVSWYQQALGQGPQFIFQYYREEENGRGNFPPRFSGLQFPNYSSELNVNALELDDSALYLCASSLGGQALYEQYFGPGTRLTVT.

CDR3 loop: CASSRDERLYGYTF. The CDR3 coding sequence is TGTGCCAGCAGCCGAGACGAAAGATTATATGGCTACACCTTC. V usage is TRBV11-2 and J usage is TRBJ1-2, with D uncertain. With 5 bases removed from V and 5 bases from J, the gap between germline ends came to 15 bases. CDR1 and CDR2 (germline): SGHAT, FQNNGV. The CDR3 has 14 residues.

The chain carries TRBV7-6 and TRBJ2-1, with D tentatively TRBD1 (5 bases). V lost 1 base to trimming and J lost 15 bases, with 25 bases between them. Looked up from germline, CDR1 is SGHVS and CDR2 is FNYEAQ. The CDR3 spans 16 residues. CDR3 DNA: TGTGCCAGCAGCTTAGGGGGCGGAGTGACCCCCAGTTTCCCGTTCTTC. It specifies CASSLGGGVTPSFPFF.

A single count supports this clone. The chain links TRBV5-4 to TRBJ2-2; D tentatively reads TRBD1 or TRBD2 (5 bases each). The CDR3 extends over 14 amino acids. Germline loops: CDR1 SGHNT, CDR2 YYREEE (reference sequence). Trimming stripped 1 base from V and 8 bases from J, with 12 bases between. CDR3 sequence (DNA): TGTGCCAGCAGCTTGACATCAGGGACGGGGGAGCTGTTTTTT. Encoded protein: CASSLTSGTGELFF.

This sequence joins TRBV6-5 and TRBJ2-2, with TRBD2 matching over 8 bases. This CDR3 is built from 15 residues. CDR1 and CDR2 (germline): MNHEY, SVGAGI. V gave up 2 bases and J gave up 5 bases; unmatched junction bases: 4. The CDR3 DNA reads as TGTGCCAGCAGTTACGAATTAGCGGGGACCGGGGAGCTGTTTTTT. Translated, it gives CASSYELAGTGELFF.

This clone came up once. The rearrangement uses TRBV5-8 and TRBJ2-3; a weak D match, TRBD2 (6 bases). This CDR3 is 15 amino acids long. V dropped 0 bases and J dropped 4 bases, with 12 bases sitting between them. Germline-derived CDR1 and CDR2 are SGHTS and YDEGEE. The CDR3: CASSLGRGAADTQYF. As DNA, the CDR3 is TGTGCCAGCAGCTTGGGGCGGGGCGCAGCAGATACGCAGTATTTT.

This clone appeared a few times. Other DNA sequences within the sample encode an identical CDR3. The chain has TRBV4-2 and TRBJ2-5; D is possibly TRBD1 or TRBD2 (5 bases each). CDR3 length: 15 residues. Trimming took 2 bases from V and 1 from J, leaving 11 bases between them. From germline, CDR1 is LGHNA and CDR2 YNFKEQ. CDR3 sequence: CASSQQPGPQETQYF. CDR3 DNA: TGTGCCAGCAGCCAACAACCGGGGCCCCAAGAGACCCAGTACTTC.

This clone was seen a handful of times. The chain couples TRBV18 to TRBJ2-7; D is ambiguous. Germline V gives CDR1 KGHSH, CDR2 LQKENI. The CDR3 length is 12 residues. V lost 6 bases and J lost 1, with 7 bases in between. The CDR3 spells CASSSASYEQYF. CDR3 bases: TGTGCCAGCTCGTCGGCTTCCTACGAGCAGTACTTC.

The CDR3 bases are TGTGCCAGCAGTGAAGCGTTGGGGCGGGGGCGGCAAGAGACCCAGTACTTC. Amino acid sequence: CASSEALGRGRQETQYF. The chain employs TRBV2 and TRBJ2-5, with D possibly being TRBD2 (7 bases). The CDR3 sequence is 17 residues long. Germline V lookup: CDR1 SNHLY, CDR2 FYNNEI. V was trimmed by 0 bases and J by 2 bases, leaving 16 bases between them.

The chain has TRBV29-1 and TRBJ2-7; TRBD1 is a possible D gene (5 bases). Deletions cut 3 bases from V and 0 bases from J, with 6 bases between. This CDR3 comprises 12 residues. Germline CDR1 SQVTM, CDR2 ANQGSEA. The CDR3 loop reads CSVEGLSYEQYF. CDR3 nucleotides: TGCAGCGTTGAGGGGCTCTCCTACGAGCAGTACTTC.

The rearrangement joins TRBV7-2 to TRBJ2-7, with 8 bases matching TRBD2. CDR1 is SGHTA and CDR2 is FQGNSA in the germline V gene. V was pared by 2 bases and J by 2 bases, with 14 bases of the junction left unmatched. This CDR3 contains 18 residues. The CDR3 nucleotides read TGTGCCAGCAGCTTAAGAGGATCGACTAGCGTAGAAACCTACGAGCAGTACTTC. This translates into CASSLRGSTSVETYEQYF.

This chain uses TRBV7-3 with TRBJ2-3, with TRBD2 identical over 8 bases. V lost 4 bases, J lost 6 bases, and 3 bases stayed unmatched. The V gene's germline CDR1 is SGHTA and CDR2 FQGTGA. The CDR3 is 13 amino acids. The CDR3 DNA reads as TGTGCCAGCAGCTCCCCGGGAGGGGATACGCAGTATTTT. The encoded protein is CASSSPGGDTQYF.

The rearrangement uses TRBV2 and TRBJ1-2, with a weak D call TRBD1 (5 bases). The CDR3 has 15 amino acids. V lost 5 bases, J lost 4 bases, and 17 bases lay in between. Per the germline V gene, CDR1 is SNHLY and CDR2 is FYNNEI. CDR3 nucleotide sequence: TGTGCCAGCAGTATAGACGACAGCGAAGGCTATGGCTACACCTTC. This sequence encodes CASSIDDSEGYGYTF.

V is TRBV7-2 and J is TRBJ2-1; TRBD2 agrees at 7 bases. Trimming removed 4 bases from V and 8 bases from J; junction bases left unmatched: 2. This CDR3 region has 12 residues. The germline CDR1 and CDR2 sequences are SGHTA and FQGNSA. CDR3 sequence reads: CASSSREDEQFF. In nucleotides, the CDR3 is TGTGCCAGCAGCTCCCGGGAGGATGAGCAGTTCTTC.

V usage is TRBV2 and J usage is TRBJ2-7; TRBD1 matches at 8 bases. Per the germline V gene, CDR1 is SNHLY and CDR2 is FYNNEI. This CDR3 comprises 14 residues. V lost 4 bases and J lost 2; bases outside the gene matches: 4. CDR3 amino acids: CASSAPGGTYEQYF. The CDR3 coding sequence is TGTGCCAGCAGTGCACCAGGGGGCACCTACGAGCAGTACTTC.